This TCR beta chain comes out of a study of blood T cells in healthy people across ages (dated by TCRdb to between 2014 and 2017). Background on the whole study: In model experiments, template switching captured roughly one uniquely barcoded TCR beta cDNA molecule for every two T cells. Using deep sequencing normalized with unique cDNA molecular identifiers, the study measured how TCR beta repertoire diversity changes with age. The donors were divided into four age groups: young (average around 16 years), middle-aged (about 40), aged (approximately 62) and long-lived (82). Donors of different ages were randomly distributed across sequencing lanes to avoid experimental bias. For two donors (one aged 18 to 30 and one aged 80 or older), the study analyzed two additional independent replicas of 1 million unique cDNA reads from the same blood draw.

Donors were a few dozen systemically healthy Caucasian individuals from Russia aged roughly 6 to 90 years. Each donor gave 8 to 10 milliliters of peripheral blood, drawn into EDTA-treated Vacutainer tubes. Ficoll-Paque density-gradient centrifugation was used to isolate PBMCs, with at least 6 million obtained per sample. Total RNA was extracted from PBMCs with Trizol reagent, with at least 5 micrograms obtained per sample. Naive CD45RAhigh/CD27high T cell percentages were measured by flow cytometry on a PBMC aliquot from every donor. Broad study findings and their caveats: Compared with the aged group, the long-lived group had more naive CD4+ T cells, fewer expanded clones and increased TCR diversity, suggesting age selection. Observed TCR beta diversity per million T cells fell roughly linearly with age, and a significant reduction was already apparent by age around 40. A strong correlation was found between observed TCR beta diversity and the percentage of naive T cells measured by flow cytometry. Estimates of total diversity from one million sequenced T cells were regarded as lower bounds and underestimates. Because the CMV infection status of the donors was unknown, age-related changes in expanded clonotypes may potentially have been confounded. Since profiling was done on bulk unsorted PBMCs, naive and antigen-experienced compartments could not be conclusively compared.

The method was 5' RACE. Sequencing was carried out with an Illumina HiSeq 2500. A second PCR of about 7 to 12 cycles was run with a J-beta primer mix and a sample-barcoded 5' primer. A template-switch 5' adaptor carrying 12 random nucleotides introduced a unique molecular identifier onto each TCR beta cDNA molecule. At least 2.5 million CDR3-containing paired-end reads were obtained from each sample. First-strand cDNA was synthesized from all RNA with the Mint cDNA synthesis kit, primed by a TRBC-specific oligonucleotide. After uracil-DNA glycosylase treatment, a first 18-cycle PCR used universal primers M1SS and BC2_uni_R on all cDNA. On the study's bioinformatics: Each sample was normalized by randomly selecting 1 million high-quality reads, each carrying a distinct molecular identifier. Reads with shared molecular identifiers were discarded instead of being binned into consensus sequences. CDR3 identification, clonotype clustering and error correction used MiTCR with a Q25 quality threshold and the strictest error-elimination algorithm. A nonparametric unseen species model using Euler transformation provided a lower-bound estimate of total TCR beta diversity. TCRdb reanalyzed the raw reads on its own, using fastp at Q25 for trimming and MiXCR for clone calling, and kept in-frame beta chains. Every entry covers one CDR3 protein and lists the most common genes and DNA from its rows. The V and J calls come from TCRdb's annotation, not from the publication. The sample table shows about 1 million distinct CDR3 sequences, and over 35% are seen once. 18% of the sample comes from the top ten.

Note on this clonotype: Its antigen target is currently unknown. Base-call qualities are not available, and no considerably larger clone is one nucleotide away.

Clipping removes 5 bases from V and 10 bases from J, with 20 as the unmatched junction base count. CDR1 and CDR2 were assigned from the germline V gene as MDHEN and SYDVKM. There are 17 amino acids in the CDR3, from cysteine to phenylalanine inclusive. Kept here is only the CDR3 DNA, which spans 51 bases and is read in frame from base 1. The chain is encoded by TRBV28 joined to TRBJ2-1, and TRBD2 aligns with 7 junction nucleotides. This TCR derives from a woman in her fifties or sixties in good health. Sequencing used blood. The DNA sequence is as follows: TGTGCCAGCAGTGTACTCCGGGACGTCCGGGAGGTGAGCGAGCAGTTCTTC. It codes for CASSVLRDVREVSEQFF.